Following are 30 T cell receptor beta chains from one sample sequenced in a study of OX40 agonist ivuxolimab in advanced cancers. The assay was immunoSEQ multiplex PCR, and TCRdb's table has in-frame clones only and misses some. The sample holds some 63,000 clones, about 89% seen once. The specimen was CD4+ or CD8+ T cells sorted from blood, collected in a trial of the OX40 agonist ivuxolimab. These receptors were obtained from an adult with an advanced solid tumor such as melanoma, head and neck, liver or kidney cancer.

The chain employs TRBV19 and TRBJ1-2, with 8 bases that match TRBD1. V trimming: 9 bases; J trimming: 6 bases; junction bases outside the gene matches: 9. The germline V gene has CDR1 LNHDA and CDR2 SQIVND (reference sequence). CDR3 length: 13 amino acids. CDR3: CASNGRGHNGYTF. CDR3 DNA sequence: TGTGCCAGCAATGGCAGGGGGCATAATGGCTACACCTTC. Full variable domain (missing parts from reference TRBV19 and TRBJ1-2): DGGITQSPKYLFRKEGQNVTLSCEQNLNHDAMYWYRQDPGQGLRLIYYSQIVNDFQKGDIAEGYSVSREKKESFPLTVTSAQKNPTAFYLCASNGRGHNGYTFGSGTRLTVV.

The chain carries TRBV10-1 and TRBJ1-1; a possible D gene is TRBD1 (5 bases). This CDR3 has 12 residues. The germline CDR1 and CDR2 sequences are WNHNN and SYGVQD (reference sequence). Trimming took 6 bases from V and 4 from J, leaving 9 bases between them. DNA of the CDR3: TGCGCCAGCAGCCACGACAGCACTGAAGCTTTCTTT. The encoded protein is CASSHDSTEAFF.

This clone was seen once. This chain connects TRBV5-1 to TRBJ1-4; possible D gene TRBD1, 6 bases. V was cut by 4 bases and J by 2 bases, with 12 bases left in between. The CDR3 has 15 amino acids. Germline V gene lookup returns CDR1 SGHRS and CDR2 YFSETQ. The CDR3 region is CASSMNGGTNEKLFF. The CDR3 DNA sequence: TGCGCCAGCAGCATGAACGGGGGCACTAATGAAAAACTGTTTTTT.

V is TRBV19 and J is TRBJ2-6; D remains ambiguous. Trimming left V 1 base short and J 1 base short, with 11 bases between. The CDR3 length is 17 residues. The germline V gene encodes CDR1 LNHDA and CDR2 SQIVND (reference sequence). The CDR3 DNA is TGTGCCAGTAGTATAGTGGGCCGCCAGTCTGGGGCCAACGTCCTGACTTTC. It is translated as CASSIVGRQSGANVLTF.

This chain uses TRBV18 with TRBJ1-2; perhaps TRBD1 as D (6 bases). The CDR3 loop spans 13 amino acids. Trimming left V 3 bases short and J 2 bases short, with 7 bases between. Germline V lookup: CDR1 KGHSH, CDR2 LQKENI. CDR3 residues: CASSPTGNYGYTF. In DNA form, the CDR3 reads TGTGCCAGCTCACCTACAGGGAACTATGGCTACACCTTC. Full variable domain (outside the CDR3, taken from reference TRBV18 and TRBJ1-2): NAGVMQNPRHLVRRRGQEARLRCSPMKGHSHVYWYRQLPEEGLKFMVYLQKENIIDESGMPKERFSAEFPKEGPSILRIQQVVRGDSAAYFCASSPTGNYGYTFGSGTRLTVV.

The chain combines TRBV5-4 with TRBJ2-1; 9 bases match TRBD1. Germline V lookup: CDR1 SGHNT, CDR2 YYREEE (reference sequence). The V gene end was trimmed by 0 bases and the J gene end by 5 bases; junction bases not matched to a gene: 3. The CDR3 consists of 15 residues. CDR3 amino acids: CASSLAGQGNNEQFF. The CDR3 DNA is TGTGCCAGCAGCTTGGCTGGACAGGGGAACAATGAGCAGTTCTTC. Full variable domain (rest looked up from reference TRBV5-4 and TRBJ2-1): ETGVTQSPTHLIKTRGQQVTLRCSSQSGHNTVSWYQQALGQGPQFIFQYYREEENGRGNFPPRFSGLQFPNYSSELNVNALELDDSALYLCASSLAGQGNNEQFFGPGTRLTVL.

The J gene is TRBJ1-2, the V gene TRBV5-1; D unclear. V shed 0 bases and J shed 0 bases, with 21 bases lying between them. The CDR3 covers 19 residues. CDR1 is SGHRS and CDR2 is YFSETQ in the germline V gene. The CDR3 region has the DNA TGCGCCAGCAGCTTGGGGCCAGGTTACTCCGACCCAGCTAACTATGGCTACACCTTC. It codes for CASSLGPGYSDPANYGYTF.

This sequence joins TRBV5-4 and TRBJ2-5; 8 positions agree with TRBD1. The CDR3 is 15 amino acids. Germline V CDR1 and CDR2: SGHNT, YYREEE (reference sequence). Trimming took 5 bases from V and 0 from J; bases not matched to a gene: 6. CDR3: CASRPDRAYQETQYF. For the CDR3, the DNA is TGTGCCAGCAGACCGGACAGGGCGTACCAAGAGACCCAGTACTTC.

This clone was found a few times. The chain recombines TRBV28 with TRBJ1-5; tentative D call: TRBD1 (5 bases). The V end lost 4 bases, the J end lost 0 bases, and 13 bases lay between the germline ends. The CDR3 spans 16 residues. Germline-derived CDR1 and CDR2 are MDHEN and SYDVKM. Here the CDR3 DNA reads TGTGCCAGCAGTTCCGGGACTTATAATAGCAATCAGCCCCAGCATTTT. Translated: CASSSGTYNSNQPQHF.

Here the CDR3 reads CASSPGPNQPQHF. The DNA of the CDR3 is TGTGCCAGCTCACCAGGTCCGAATCAGCCCCAGCATTTT. The V gene is TRBV18, the J gene TRBJ1-5; D is ambiguous. In germline, CDR1 is KGHSH, CDR2 LQKENI. The CDR3 totals 13 residues. V lost 2 bases to trimming and J lost 4 bases, with 6 bases between them. The variable domain in full, with the rest retrieved from reference TRBV18 and TRBJ1-5, is NAGVMQNPRHLVRRRGQEARLRCSPMKGHSHVYWYRQLPEEGLKFMVYLQKENIIDESGMPKERFSAEFPKEGPSILRIQQVVRGDSAAYFCASSPGPNQPQHFGDGTRLSIL.

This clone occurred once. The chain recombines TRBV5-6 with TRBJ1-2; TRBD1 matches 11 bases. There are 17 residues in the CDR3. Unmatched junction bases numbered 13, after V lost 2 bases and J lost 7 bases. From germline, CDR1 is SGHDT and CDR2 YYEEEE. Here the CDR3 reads CASSFYTWDRGDSGYTF. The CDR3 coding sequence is TGTGCCAGCAGCTTTTACACGTGGGACAGGGGGGATAGTGGCTACACCTTC.

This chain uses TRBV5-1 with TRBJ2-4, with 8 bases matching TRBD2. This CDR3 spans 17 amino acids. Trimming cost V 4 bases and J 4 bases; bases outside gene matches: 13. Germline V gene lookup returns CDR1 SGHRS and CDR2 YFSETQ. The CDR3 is CASSQTGLGLTKNIQYF. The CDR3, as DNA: TGCGCCAGCAGCCAGACGGGACTAGGCTTAACAAAAAACATTCAGTACTTC. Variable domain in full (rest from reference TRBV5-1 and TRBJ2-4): KAGVTQTPRYLIKTRGQQVTLSCSPISGHRSVSWYQQTPGQGLQFLFEYFSETQRNKGNFPGRFSGRQFSNSRSEMNVSTLELGDSALYLCASSQTGLGLTKNIQYFGAGTRLSVL.

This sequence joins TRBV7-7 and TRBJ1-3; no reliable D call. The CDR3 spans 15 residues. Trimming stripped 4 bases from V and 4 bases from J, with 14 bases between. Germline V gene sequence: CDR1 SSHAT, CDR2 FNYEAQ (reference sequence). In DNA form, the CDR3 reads TGTGCCAGCAGCTCCGGACCCTCGGCAGGAAACACCATATATTTT. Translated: CASSSGPSAGNTIYF.

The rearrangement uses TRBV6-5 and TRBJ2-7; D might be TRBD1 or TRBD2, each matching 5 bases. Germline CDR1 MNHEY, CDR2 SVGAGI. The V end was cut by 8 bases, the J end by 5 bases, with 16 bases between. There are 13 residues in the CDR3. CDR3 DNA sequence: TGTGCCAGCGGGGACGTCGGTGGTAACGAGCAGTACTTC. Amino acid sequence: CASGDVGGNEQYF.

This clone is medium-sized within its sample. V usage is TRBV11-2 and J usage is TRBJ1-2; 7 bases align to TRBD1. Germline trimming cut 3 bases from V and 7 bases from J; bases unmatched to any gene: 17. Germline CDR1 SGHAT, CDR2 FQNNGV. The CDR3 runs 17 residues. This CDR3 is CASSFWQVRGRESGYTF. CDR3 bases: TGTGCCAGCAGCTTTTGGCAAGTTAGGGGGCGAGAATCTGGCTACACCTTC.

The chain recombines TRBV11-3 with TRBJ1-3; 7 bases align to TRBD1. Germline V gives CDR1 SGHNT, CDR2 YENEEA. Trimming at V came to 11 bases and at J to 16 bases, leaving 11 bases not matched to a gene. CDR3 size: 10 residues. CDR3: CAGQRGPPYF. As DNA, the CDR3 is TGTGCCGGCCAGAGGGGGCCTCCTTATTTT.

For the CDR3, the DNA is TGTGCCAGCAGCCCAGGGGTAGCTCCAAACATTCAGTACTTC. Amino acids: CASSPGVAPNIQYF. The chain is built from TRBV11-3 and TRBJ2-4; D is perhaps TRBD1 (6 bases). Trimming stripped 5 bases from V and 6 bases from J, with 14 bases between. The CDR3 spans 14 residues. The V gene's germline CDR1 is SGHNT and CDR2 YENEEA.

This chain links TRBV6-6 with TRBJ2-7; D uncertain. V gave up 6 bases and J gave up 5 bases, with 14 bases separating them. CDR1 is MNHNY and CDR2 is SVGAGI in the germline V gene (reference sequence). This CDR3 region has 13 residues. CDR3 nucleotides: TGTGCCAGCAGAAACGGCGGTTTTGACGAGCAGTACTTC. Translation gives CASRNGGFDEQYF.

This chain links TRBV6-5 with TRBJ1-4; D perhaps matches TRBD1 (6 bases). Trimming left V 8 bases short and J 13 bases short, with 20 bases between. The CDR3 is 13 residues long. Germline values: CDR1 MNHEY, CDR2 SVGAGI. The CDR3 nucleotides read TGTGCCAGCTCCCGGGCGGGGGCGCAGGGACTGTTTTTT. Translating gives CASSRAGAQGLFF.

The CDR3 DNA is TGTGCCAGCAGCTTACGGTACAATGAGCAGTTCTTC. Protein: CASSLRYNEQFF. This sequence joins TRBV7-6 and TRBJ2-1; D not certain. There are 12 residues in the CDR3. The V gene's germline CDR1 is SGHVS and CDR2 FNYEAQ. Trimming took off 2 bases at V and 4 bases at J, with 3 bases between the two ends. Looking up the rest from reference TRBV7-6 and TRBJ2-1 gives the full variable domain: GAGVSQSPRYKVTKRGQDVALRCDPISGHVSLYWYRQALGQGPEFLTYFNYEAQQDKSGLPNDRFSAERPEGSISTLTIQRTEQRDSAMYRCASSLRYNEQFFGPGTRLTVL.

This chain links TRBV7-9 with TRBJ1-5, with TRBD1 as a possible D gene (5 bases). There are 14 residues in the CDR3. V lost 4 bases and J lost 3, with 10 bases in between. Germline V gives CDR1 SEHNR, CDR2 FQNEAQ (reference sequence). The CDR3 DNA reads TGTGCCAGCAGCTCCCAGGGAGTCAATCAGCCCCAGCATTTT. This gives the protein CASSSQGVNQPQHF.

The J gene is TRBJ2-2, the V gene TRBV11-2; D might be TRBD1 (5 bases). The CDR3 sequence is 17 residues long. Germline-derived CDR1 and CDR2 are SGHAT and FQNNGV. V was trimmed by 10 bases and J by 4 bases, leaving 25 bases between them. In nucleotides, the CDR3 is TGTGCCACCCGAACGCTAAAAGGGGCACCCGGCACCGGGGAGCTGTTTTTT. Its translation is CATRTLKGAPGTGELFF.

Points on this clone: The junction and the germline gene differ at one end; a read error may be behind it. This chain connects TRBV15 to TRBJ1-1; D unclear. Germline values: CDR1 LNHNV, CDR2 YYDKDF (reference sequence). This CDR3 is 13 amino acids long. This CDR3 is CATSREVNFDCLF. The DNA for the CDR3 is TGTGCCACCAGCAGAGAGGTAAACTTCGACTGTCTCTTT.

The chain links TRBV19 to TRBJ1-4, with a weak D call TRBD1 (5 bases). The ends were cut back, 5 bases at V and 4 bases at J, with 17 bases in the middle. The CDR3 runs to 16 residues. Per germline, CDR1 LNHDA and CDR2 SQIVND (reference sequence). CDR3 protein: CASSGGAGYNNEKLFF. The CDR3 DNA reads TGTGCCAGTAGTGGAGGAGCAGGGTATAATAATGAAAAACTGTTTTTT.

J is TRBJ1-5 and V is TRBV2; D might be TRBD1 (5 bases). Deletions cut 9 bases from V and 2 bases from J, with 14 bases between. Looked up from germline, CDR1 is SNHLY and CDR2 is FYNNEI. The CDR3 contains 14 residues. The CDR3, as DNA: TGTGCCAGTGGAACGACAGCCCGCAATCAGCCCCAGCATTTT. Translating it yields CASGTTARNQPQHF.

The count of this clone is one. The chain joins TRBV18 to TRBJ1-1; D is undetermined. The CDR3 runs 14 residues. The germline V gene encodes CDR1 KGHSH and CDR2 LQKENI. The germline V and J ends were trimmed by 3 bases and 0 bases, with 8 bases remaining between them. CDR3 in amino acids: CASSPSALNTEAFF. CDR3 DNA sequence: TGTGCCAGCTCACCGTCCGCCCTGAACACTGAAGCTTTCTTT.

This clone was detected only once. The CDR3 here is CAIAGLAGVLAGEQYF. CDR3 coding DNA: TGTGCCATCGCGGGACTAGCGGGAGTTCTCGCGGGCGAGCAGTACTTC. The chain combines TRBV10-3 with TRBJ2-7; 14 bases agree with TRBD2. The CDR3 consists of 16 residues. Germline lookup yields CDR1 ENHRY and CDR2 SYGVKD. Trimming removed 8 bases from V and 6 bases from J; junction bases left unmatched: 12.

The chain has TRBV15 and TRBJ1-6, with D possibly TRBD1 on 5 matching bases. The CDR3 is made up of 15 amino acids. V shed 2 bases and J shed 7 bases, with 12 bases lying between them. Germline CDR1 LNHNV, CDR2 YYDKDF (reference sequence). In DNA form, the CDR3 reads TGTGCCACCAGCAGATCCAGGGTAGGAAATTCACCCCTCCACTTT. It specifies CATSRSRVGNSPLHF.

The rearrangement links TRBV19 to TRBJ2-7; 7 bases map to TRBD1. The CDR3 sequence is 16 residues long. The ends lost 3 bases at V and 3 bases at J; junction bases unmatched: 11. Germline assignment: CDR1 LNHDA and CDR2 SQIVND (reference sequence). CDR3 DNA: TGTGCCAGTAGTATGGGCTCCGGCAGGGGGTACTACGAGCAGTACTTC. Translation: CASSMGSGRGYYEQYF.

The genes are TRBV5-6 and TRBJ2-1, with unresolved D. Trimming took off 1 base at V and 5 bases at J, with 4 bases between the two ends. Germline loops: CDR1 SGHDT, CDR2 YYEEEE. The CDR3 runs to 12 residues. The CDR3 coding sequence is TGTGCCAGCAGCTTGCAGGACAATGAGCAGTTCTTC. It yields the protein CASSLQDNEQFF.